This entry lists 4 T cell receptor beta chains sequenced from one sample in a study of T cell clonality in common variable immunodeficiency. Assay used: immunoSEQ multiplex PCR; TCRdb lists only in-frame clones, some missing. This repertoire holds 35,000 to 45,000 clones, and none appear only once. The source material was peripheral blood mononuclear cells. The receptors originated from a person aged 18-70 years in good health.

This clone was counted many times. The sequence runs out 3 residues before the end of the CDR3; the remainder is reconstructed from the germline J gene. The genes are TRBV6-1 and TRBJ1-2; unclear D gene. The V end lost 1 base, the J end lost 7 bases, and 16 bases lay between the germline ends. The CDR3 is 15 amino acids. Germline CDR1 and CDR2: MNHNS and SASEGT. CDR3 region: CASSEDRGGRFGYTF. CDR3 DNA, as far as it was read: TGTGCCAGCAGTGAAGACCGGGGAGGAAGGTTTGGC.

This clone has a count of ten or more. The observed sequence ends 3 residues before the CDR3 terminus, with the missing tail filled in from the germline J gene. The chain joins TRBV6-1 to TRBJ2-3, with a weak D call TRBD1 (5 bases). Germline assignment: CDR1 MNHNS and CDR2 SASEGT. V dropped 4 bases and J dropped 4 bases, with 15 bases sitting between them. The CDR3 covers 15 residues. The CDR3 sequence: CASSVRTGVPDTQYF. Incomplete CDR3 DNA: TGTGCCAGCAGTGTCCGAACAGGAGTTCCAGATACG.

This clone was counted ten times or more. Read sequence stops 3 residues before the CDR3 end, and the germline J gene provides the missing end. The V and J genes are TRBV19 and TRBJ2-3, with 9 positions matching TRBD2. Looked up from germline, CDR1 is LNHDA and CDR2 is SQIVND (reference sequence). The CDR3 has 16 amino acids. The trim removed 3 bases at V and 2 bases at J, leaving 6 bases unmatched. The CDR3 DNA, read in part, is TGTGCCAGTAGTATTACTAGCGGGCACCCCACAGATACG. Translation: CASSITSGHPTDT. From start to end, the CDR3 is CASSITSGHPTDTQYF.

This clone qualifies as medium-sized (0.01 to 0.1%). The read stops 3 residues short of the end of the CDR3; the missing end is completed from the germline J gene. This chain connects TRBV10-3 to TRBJ2-3; D gene unclear. Germline lookup yields CDR1 ENHRY and CDR2 SYGVKD. V lost 4 bases and J 3 bases, leaving 2 bases between the germline ends. CDR3 length: 11 amino acids. CDR3 residues: CAISVTDTQYF. The DNA read from the CDR3 is TGTGCCATCAGTGTAACAGATACG.